These T cell receptor beta chains were read from a single sample in a study of OX40 agonist ivuxolimab in advanced cancers. TCRdb's table, derived via immunoSEQ multiplex PCR, lists solely in-frame clones and lacks some. The sample holds about 76,000 clones, 70% to 90% seen once. Sample: CD4+ or CD8+ T cells sorted from blood, taken in a trial of the OX40 agonist ivuxolimab. The source of these receptors is an adult with an advanced solid tumor such as melanoma, head and neck, liver or kidney cancer. Both conserved end residues are part of each CDR3. Only some rows state a clone size, as once, few, many or a class for expanded clones.

>-|TRBJ2-1|TRBV6-6
CASSYSGAGNEQFF
>-|TRBJ1-3|TRBV11-2
CASSLTGLFQKNTIYF
>-|TRBJ1-2|TRBV6-6
CAGGERANYGHTF
>once|TRBJ1-4|TRBV18
CASSPGTTTTNEKLFF
>-|TRBJ2-3|TRBV5-1
CASSLIQGTDTQYF
>-|TRBJ1-2|TRBV10-3
CAISDSGGYGYTF
>-|TRBJ2-2|TRBV30
CAWSGGNTGELFF
>-|TRBJ1-5|TRBV28
CASVKGGNQPQHF
>-|TRBJ1-1|TRBV10-3
CAIHSTLTGNTEAFF
>-|TRBJ1-2|TRBV27
CASTPGGTWGFYGYTF
>-|TRBJ1-6|TRBV6-1
CASGPPLSPLHF
>once|TRBJ1-5|TRBV11-2
CASSPGFLGNQPQHF
>-|TRBJ2-5|TRBV10-3
CAIRKEETQYF
>-|TRBJ2-1|TRBV29-1
CSVGAGVDEQFF
>-|TRBJ1-1|TRBV5-5
CASRFWTGAQGTEAFF
>-|TRBJ2-5|TRBV2
CATRTDQETQYF
>-|TRBJ2-2|TRBV19
CASSSDRGWTGELFF
>-|TRBJ2-2|TRBV19
CASQTRQTNTGELFF
>-|TRBJ1-4|TRBV9
CASSVGNRYNEKLFF
>-|TRBJ2-5|TRBV6-5
CASRFLTGSGETQYF
>few|TRBJ1-5|TRBV28
CASSWAVIQPQHF
>-|TRBJ2-1|TRBV11-2
CASTPGAGGQYNEQFF
>-|TRBJ1-1|TRBV10-3
CAISVGGAGRGAFF
>-|TRBJ2-5|TRBV19
CASTQRRGVGETQYF
>-|TRBJ2-5|TRBV6-1
CASRGASQETQYF
>-|TRBJ1-2|TRBV7-2
CASSLIQGAGGYTF
>-|TRBJ1-1|TRBV6-5
CASSYSAGKTEAFF
>-|TRBJ1-2|TRBV27
CASSLGGFEDYGYTF
>-|TRBJ2-7|TRBV11-3
CASSPTDGYEQYF
>-|TRBJ1-2|TRBV6-4
CASSDESEVNYGYTF
>-|TRBJ2-2|TRBV5-5
CASSLRGDRNTGELFF
>-|TRBJ2-3|TRBV2
CASSEAPRAAQYF
>-|TRBJ1-5|TRBV2
CASNTGFNQPQHF
>-|TRBJ1-5|TRBV18
CASSPGQGGNNQPQHF
>-|TRBJ1-1|TRBV2
CASGTAMENTEAFF